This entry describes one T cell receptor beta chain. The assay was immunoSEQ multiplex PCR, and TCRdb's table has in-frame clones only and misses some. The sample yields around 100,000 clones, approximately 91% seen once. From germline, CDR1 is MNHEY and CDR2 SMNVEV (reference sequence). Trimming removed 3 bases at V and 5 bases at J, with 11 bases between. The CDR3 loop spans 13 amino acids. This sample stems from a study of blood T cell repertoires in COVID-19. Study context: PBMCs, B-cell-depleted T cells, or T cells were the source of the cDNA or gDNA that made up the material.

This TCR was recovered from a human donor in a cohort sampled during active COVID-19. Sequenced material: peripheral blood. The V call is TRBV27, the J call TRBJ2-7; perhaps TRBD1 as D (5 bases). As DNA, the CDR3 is TGTGCCAGCAGTTTTCAAGGGGAAGACGAGCAGTACTTC. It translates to CASSFQGEDEQYF.